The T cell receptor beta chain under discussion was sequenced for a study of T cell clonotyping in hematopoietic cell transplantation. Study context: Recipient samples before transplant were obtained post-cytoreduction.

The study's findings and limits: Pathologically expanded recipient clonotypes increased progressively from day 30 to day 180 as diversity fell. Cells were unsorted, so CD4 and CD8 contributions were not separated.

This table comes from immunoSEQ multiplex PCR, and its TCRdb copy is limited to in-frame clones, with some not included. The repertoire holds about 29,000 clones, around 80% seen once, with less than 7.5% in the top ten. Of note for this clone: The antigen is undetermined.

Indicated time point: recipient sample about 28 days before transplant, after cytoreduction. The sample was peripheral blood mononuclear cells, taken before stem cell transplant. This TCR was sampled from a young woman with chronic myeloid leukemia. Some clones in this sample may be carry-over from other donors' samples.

CDR3 nucleotides: TGCAGCGTCCTAGGGACAGGGGGCCAGTCTGGAAACACCATATATTTT. Translating it yields CSVLGTGGQSGNTIYF. V is TRBV29-1 and J is TRBJ1-3; 12 positions agree with TRBD1. Germline loops: CDR1 SQVTM, CDR2 ANQGSEA. Germline trimming cut 6 bases from V and 1 base from J; bases unmatched to any gene: 7. The CDR3 spans 16 residues. The variable domain in full, with the rest retrieved from reference TRBV29-1 and TRBJ1-3, is SAVISQKPSRDICQRGTSLTIQCQVDSQVTMMFWYRQQPGQSLTLIATANQGSEATYESGFVIDKFPISRPNLTFSTLTVSNMSPEDSSIYLCSVLGTGGQSGNTIYFGEGSWLTVV.